Below are 22 T cell receptor beta chains sequenced from a single sample in a study of blood T cells in healthy people across ages. A second PCR of about 7 to 12 cycles used a sample-barcoded 5' primer and a J-beta primer mix. TCRdb called the 5' RACE reads again in MiXCR, with one record for every CDR3 protein. The sample carries 1.2 million to 1.5 million distinct CDR3 sequences, 42% recorded once. The sequencing sample was made of blood. All receptors come from a woman aged 18 to 35 in good health.

This clonotype occurred a few times. The chain recombines TRBV3-1 with TRBJ2-6, with 7 bases matching TRBD2. Germline loops: CDR1 LGHDT, CDR2 YNNKEL (reference sequence). The CDR3 sequence is 20 residues long. Germline trimming cut 0 bases from V and 4 bases from J; bases unmatched to any gene: 15. The CDR3 DNA is TGTGCCAGCAGCCAAGATTGGGGTGGCGGGAGACTGACGGGGGCCAACGTCCTGACTTTC. This encodes CASSQDWGGGRLTGANVLTF.

This clonotype is a singleton in its sample. The CDR3 DNA follows: TGTGCCAGCAGGCCCCCTGCGGGGGGCACAGATACGCAGTATTTT. It translates to CASRPPAGGTDTQYF. The V call is TRBV6-1, the J call TRBJ2-3, with 7 bases lining up with TRBD2. The germline V gene has CDR1 MNHNS and CDR2 SASEGT. The CDR3 has 15 residues. V lost 6 bases, J lost 1 base, and 7 bases stayed unmatched.

The V gene is TRBV7-2, the J gene TRBJ2-3; 15 nucleotides line up with TRBD2. Germline V gives CDR1 SGHTA, CDR2 FQGNSA. The V and J ends lost 5 bases and 3 bases, in that order; junction bases with no gene match: 6. This CDR3 has 17 amino acids. CDR3 protein: CASSTGLAGGGTDTQYF. CDR3 DNA sequence: TGTGCCAGCAGCACGGGACTAGCGGGAGGTGGAACAGATACGCAGTATTTT.

The chain employs TRBV7-2 and TRBJ2-5; 11 bases are shared with TRBD2. Germline V gene lookup returns CDR1 SGHTA and CDR2 FQGNSA. The V and J ends lost 5 bases and 11 bases, in that order; junction bases with no gene match: 13. This CDR3 contains 15 residues. For the CDR3, the DNA is TGTGCCAGCAGCCCCGGACTAGCGGGCCACAATGAGCAGTACTTC. This sequence encodes CASSPGLAGHNEQYF.

The chain has TRBV6-1 and TRBJ1-2; D not certain. The V and J ends lost 3 bases and 5 bases respectively, with 19 bases between them. This CDR3 has 16 residues. Germline V gives CDR1 MNHNS, CDR2 SASEGT. As DNA, the CDR3 is TGTGCCAGCAGTGATAACACGATGATAACGGGGTATGGCTACACCTTC. This codes for CASSDNTMITGYGYTF.

This clonotype has ten or more counts. J is TRBJ2-7 and V is TRBV7-2; 7 nucleotides line up with TRBD2. The CDR3 contains 16 residues. The V gene's germline CDR1 is SGHTA and CDR2 FQGNSA. V gave up 5 bases and J gave up 5 bases; unmatched junction bases: 15. The CDR3 loop is CASSRSIGLGRNEQYF. CDR3 nucleotide sequence: TGTGCCAGCAGCCGGTCTATAGGACTAGGAAGAAACGAGCAGTACTTC.

The DNA of the CDR3 is TGTGCCAACCGACAGGCCCAAGAGACCCAGTACTTC. Translating it yields CANRQAQETQYF. The chain has TRBV2 and TRBJ2-5, with D possibly being TRBD1 (6 bases). CDR3 length: 12 residues. Trimming shortened V by 10 bases and J by 1 base, and 10 bases separated the two germline ends. CDR1 is SNHLY and CDR2 is FYNNEI in the germline V gene.

Ten or more counts support this clonotype. The chain recombines TRBV7-2 with TRBJ1-2; D may be TRBD1 (6 bases). The germline gives CDR1 SGHTA, CDR2 FQGNSA. The V gene lost 4 bases and the J gene lost 5 bases, with 14 bases spanning the gap. The CDR3 length is 14 residues. The CDR3 DNA sequence: TGTGCCAGCAGCTCCCGCCAGGGGAAATATGGCTACACCTTC. It translates to CASSSRQGKYGYTF.

This chain connects TRBV29-1 to TRBJ2-1, with D possibly matching TRBD2 (7 bases). The DNA end favors TRBJ2-7, so the J call may be wrong. The V gene's germline CDR1 is SQVTM and CDR2 ANQGSEA. CDR3 length: 12 amino acids. In DNA, the CDR3 is TGCAGCGTTGCCCGGGGGGCGTGGGAGCAGTACTTC. Protein sequence: CSVARGAWEQYF.

The chain carries TRBV18 and TRBJ1-4; unclear D gene. Trimming removed 3 bases at V and 14 bases at J, with 13 bases between. The CDR3 covers 12 residues. Germline V gives CDR1 KGHSH, CDR2 LQKENI. CDR3 in amino acids: CASSPDPTGLFF. In nucleotides, the CDR3 is TGTGCCAGCTCACCCGACCCCACTGGTCTGTTTTTT.

This chain joins TRBV20-1 and TRBJ2-1; a possible D gene is TRBD2 (6 bases). The CDR3 totals 15 residues. Deletions cut 2 bases from V and 8 bases from J, with 19 bases between. In germline, CDR1 is DFQATT, CDR2 SNEGSKA (reference sequence). CDR3 DNA sequence: TGCAGTGCTAGAAGGACGGGACTCCCAAACGATGAGCAGTTCTTC. As protein: CSARRTGLPNDEQFF.

The chain uses TRBV14 and TRBJ2-5, with a possible D match to TRBD2 (5 bases). The CDR3 covers 13 residues. CDR1 is SGHDN and CDR2 is FVKESK in the germline V gene. Between the trimmed V and J ends, which lost 1 base and 11 bases, there was a span of 14 bases. The CDR3 sequence: CASSQVPSLEQYF. The DNA of the CDR3 is TGTGCCAGCAGCCAAGTTCCTTCACTAGAGCAGTACTTC.

The chain recombines TRBV6-1 with TRBJ2-7; D could derive from TRBD1 or TRBD2 (5 bases each). Germline CDR1 MNHNS, CDR2 SASEGT. The germline V and J ends were trimmed by 5 bases and 1 base, with 15 bases remaining between them. The CDR3 is 15 residues long. The CDR3 protein is CASSTRDGGSYEQYF. The CDR3 DNA sequence: TGTGCCAGCAGTACCCGGGACGGCGGTTCCTACGAGCAGTACTTC.

V gene TRBV12-3 or TRBV12-4 combines with J gene TRBJ2-1; weak D call: TRBD2 (5 bases). The CDR3 runs to 15 residues. V was clipped by 6 bases and J by 2 bases, with 14 bases between them. Here the CDR3 reads CASSPSGEAYNEQFF. CDR3 DNA: TGTGCCAGCAGCCCGAGCGGCGAGGCCTACAATGAGCAGTTCTTC.

This clonotype has at least ten counts. The rearrangement joins TRBV7-2 to TRBJ2-1, with 10 nucleotides matching TRBD2. Germline V gene sequence: CDR1 SGHTA, CDR2 FQGNSA. The trim removed 5 bases at V and 8 bases at J, leaving 12 bases unmatched. CDR3 length: 16 residues. CDR3 coding DNA: TGTGCCAGCAGCCTAAAGGGACTAGCGAGAGGCTATGAGCAGTTCTTC. Protein: CASSLKGLARGYEQFF.

The chain is built from TRBV6-6 and TRBJ1-2, with TRBD1 matching over 8 bases. Trimming removed 5 bases from V and 8 bases from J; junction bases left unmatched: 13. Germline V gives CDR1 MNHNY, CDR2 SVGAGI (reference sequence). The CDR3 consists of 15 residues. CDR3 nucleotide sequence: TGTGCCAGCAGTCCCCGCCAGGGGGCTTCTGAGGGCTACACCTTC. Translating it yields CASSPRQGASEGYTF.

In its sample, this clonotype was seen a few times. The rearrangement joins TRBV5-1 to TRBJ2-1, with unresolved D. This CDR3 region has 13 residues. Per the germline V gene, CDR1 is SGHRS and CDR2 is YFSETQ. V shed 2 bases and J shed 3 bases, with 6 bases lying between them. CDR3 sequence reads: CASSLLDYNEQFF. The DNA for the CDR3 is TGCGCCAGCAGCTTATTGGACTACAATGAGCAGTTCTTC.

This clonotype was observed a few times. One base away lies a much larger clone, so this may be a sequencing read error. The J gene is TRBJ2-7, the V gene TRBV5-1; D gene ambiguous. The CDR3 runs to 14 residues. Germline CDR1 is SGHRS and CDR2 is YFSETQ. V lost 4 bases, J lost 3 bases, and 14 bases lay in between. CDR3 sequence (DNA): TGCGCCAGCAGCGTGGCGGCCGGAAGCTACGAGCAGTACTTC. It translates to CASSVAAGSYEQYF.

The chain combines TRBV25-1 with TRBJ2-1; D gene ambiguous. The CDR3 spans 14 residues. Per germline, CDR1 MGHDK and CDR2 SYGVNS. Trimming took off 5 bases at V and 0 bases at J, with 8 bases between the two ends. CDR3 amino acids: CASSNSYSYNEQFF. DNA for the CDR3: TGTGCCAGCAGTAATTCTTACTCCTACAATGAGCAGTTCTTC.

CDR3 in DNA: TGCAGCGTTGTGGGCAGGGCGCTTGGCAATACCGGGGAGCTGTTTTTT. Translation: CSVVGRALGNTGELFF. The chain combines TRBV29-1 with TRBJ2-2; weak D call: TRBD1 (5 bases). V dropped 4 bases and J dropped 5 bases, with 20 bases sitting between them. The CDR3 loop spans 16 amino acids. CDR1 SQVTM and CDR2 ANQGSEA come from the germline V gene.

The chain links TRBV29-1 to TRBJ1-5; D remains unclear. The CDR3 extends over 10 amino acids. The V gene lost 3 bases and the J gene lost 6 bases, with 3 bases spanning the gap. In germline, CDR1 is SQVTM, CDR2 ANQGSEA. The CDR3 reads CSVEVQPQHF. CDR3 bases: TGCAGCGTTGAGGTTCAGCCCCAGCATTTT. The whole variable domain, remainder taken from reference TRBV29-1 and TRBJ1-5, is SAVISQKPSRDICQRGTSLTIQCQVDSQVTMMFWYRQQPGQSLTLIATANQGSEATYESGFVIDKFPISRPNLTFSTLTVSNMSPEDSSIYLCSVEVQPQHFGDGTRLSIL.

This clonotype has a handful of counts. The J gene is TRBJ2-3, the V gene TRBV20-1; D perhaps matches TRBD1 (5 bases). CDR3 length equals 14 residues. V was pared by 2 bases and J by 2 bases, with 11 bases between. Germline V gene data show CDR1 as DFQATT and CDR2 as SNEGSKA (reference sequence). The CDR3 bases are TGCAGTGCTAGACAAGACAGTACCACAGATACGCAGTATTTT. Translating it yields CSARQDSTTDTQYF.